This T cell receptor (beta chain) was retrieved from a study of T cells after yellow fever vaccination. V was cut by 3 bases and J by 3 bases, with 8 bases left in between. Germline lookup yields CDR1 MNHEY and CDR2 SVGAGI. The CDR3 has 13 amino acids. TCRdb used MiXCR to reprocess the 5' RACE reads, holding one entry per CDR3 protein. The data contain 150,000 to 200,000 distinct CDR3 sequences, 6% to 7.5% of them singletons. This clonotype was seen at least ten times. This sequence was found in a young man who received the YFV17D yellow fever vaccine. This sample comprised CD4+ T cells sorted from PBMCs, obtained about 5 days after the first yellow fever vaccination. The J gene is TRBJ2-5, the V gene TRBV6-5; no firm D call. For the CDR3, the DNA is TGTGCCAGCAGTTATTCATTGGAAGAGACCCAGTACTTC. It codes for CASSYSLEETQYF.